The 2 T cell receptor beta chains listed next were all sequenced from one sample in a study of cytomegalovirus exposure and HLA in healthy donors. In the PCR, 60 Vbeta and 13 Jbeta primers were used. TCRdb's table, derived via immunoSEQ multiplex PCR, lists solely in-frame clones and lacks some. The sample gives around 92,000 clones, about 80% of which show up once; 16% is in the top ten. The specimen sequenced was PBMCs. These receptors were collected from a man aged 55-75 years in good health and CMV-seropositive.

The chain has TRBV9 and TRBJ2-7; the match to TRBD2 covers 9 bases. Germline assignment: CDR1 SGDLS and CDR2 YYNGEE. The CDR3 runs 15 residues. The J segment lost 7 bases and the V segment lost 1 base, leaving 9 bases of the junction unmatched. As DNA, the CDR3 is TGTGCCAGCAGCGTATTTAGCGGGGGCCCAGATGAGCAGTACTTC. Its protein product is CASSVFSGGPDEQYF.

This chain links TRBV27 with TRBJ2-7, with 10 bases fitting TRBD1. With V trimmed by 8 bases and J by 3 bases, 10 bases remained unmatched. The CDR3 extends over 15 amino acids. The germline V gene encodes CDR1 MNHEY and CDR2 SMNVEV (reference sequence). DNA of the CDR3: TGTGCCAGCGGGGGGGGCGGGACAGGGGTCTACGAGCAGTACTTC. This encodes CASGGGGTGVYEQYF.